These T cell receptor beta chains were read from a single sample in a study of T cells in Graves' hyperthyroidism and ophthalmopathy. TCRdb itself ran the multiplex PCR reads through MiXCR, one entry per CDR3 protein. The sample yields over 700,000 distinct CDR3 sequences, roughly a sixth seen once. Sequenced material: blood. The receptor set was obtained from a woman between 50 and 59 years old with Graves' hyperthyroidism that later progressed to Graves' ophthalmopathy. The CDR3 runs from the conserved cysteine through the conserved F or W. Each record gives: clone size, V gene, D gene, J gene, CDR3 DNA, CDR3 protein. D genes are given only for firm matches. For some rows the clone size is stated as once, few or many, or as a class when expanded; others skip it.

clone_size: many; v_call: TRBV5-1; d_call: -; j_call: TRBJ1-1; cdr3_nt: TGCGCCAGCAGCCCCTACTCCGGGCCCCTGGCAGCTTTCTTT; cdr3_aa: CASSPYSGPLAAFF
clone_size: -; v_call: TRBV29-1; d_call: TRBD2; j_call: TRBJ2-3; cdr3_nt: TGCAGCGTCGCCCCTAGCGGGCTAACAGATACGCAGTATTTT; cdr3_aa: CSVAPSGLTDTQYF
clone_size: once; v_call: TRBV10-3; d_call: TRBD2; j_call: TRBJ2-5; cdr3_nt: TGTGCCATCAGTGCAGGCCTTGCGGGGGGAAAACAAGAGACCCAGTACTTC; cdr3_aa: CAISAGLAGGKQETQYF
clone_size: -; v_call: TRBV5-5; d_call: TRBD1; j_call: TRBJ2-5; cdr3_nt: TGTGCCAGCAGCTTGTTTGTTTCGGGACAGGGAGAGACCCAGTACTTC; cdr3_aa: CASSLFVSGQGETQYF
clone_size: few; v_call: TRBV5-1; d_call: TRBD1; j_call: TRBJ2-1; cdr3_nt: TGCGCCAGCAGCCCGGGACAGGGGTATCGATCCTACAATGAGCAGTTCTTC; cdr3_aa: CASSPGQGYRSYNEQFF
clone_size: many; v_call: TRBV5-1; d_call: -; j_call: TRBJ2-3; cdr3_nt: TGCGCCAGCAGCTTGATTGCGACTAGCACAGATACGCAGTATTTT; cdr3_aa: CASSLIATSTDTQYF
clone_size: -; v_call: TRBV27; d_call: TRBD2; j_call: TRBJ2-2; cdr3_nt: TGTGCCAGCAGTTTTCAGGGACTAGCGGGGTCCTCTGGGGAGCTGTTTTTT; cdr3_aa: CASSFQGLAGSSGELFF
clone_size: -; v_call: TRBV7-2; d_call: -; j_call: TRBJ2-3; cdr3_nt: TGTGCCAGCAGTGCCGGTAGGGAAGATACGCAGTATTTT; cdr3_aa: CASSAGREDTQYF
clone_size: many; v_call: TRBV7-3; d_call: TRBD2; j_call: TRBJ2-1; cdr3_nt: TGTGCCAGCAGCCGCGGACTAGCGGAGTACAATGAGCAGTTCTTC; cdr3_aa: CASSRGLAEYNEQFF
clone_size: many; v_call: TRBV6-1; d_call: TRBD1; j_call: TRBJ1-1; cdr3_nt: TGTGCCAGCAGGCACGAGGGGGGACAGGGATCTGAAGCTTTCTTT; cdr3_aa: CASRHEGGQGSEAFF
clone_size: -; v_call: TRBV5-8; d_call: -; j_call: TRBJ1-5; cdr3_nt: TGTGCCAGCAGCATAACCAGGGGTTGGGATCAGCCCCAGCATTTT; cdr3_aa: CASSITRGWDQPQHF
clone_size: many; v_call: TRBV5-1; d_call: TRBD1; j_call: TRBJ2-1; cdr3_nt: TGCGCCAGCAGATTAAACAGGGGGCAATCCTACAATGAGCAGTTCTTC; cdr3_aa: CASRLNRGQSYNEQFF
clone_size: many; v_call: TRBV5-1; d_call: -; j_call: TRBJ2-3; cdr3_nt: TGCGCCAGCAGTAGGACAAGAACTAGCACAGATACGCAGTATTTT; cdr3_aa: CASSRTRTSTDTQYF
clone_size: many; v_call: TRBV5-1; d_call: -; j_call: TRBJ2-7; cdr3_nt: TGCGCCAGCAGCTTGGGTACCGTCTACGAGCAGTACTTC; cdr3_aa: CASSLGTVYEQYF
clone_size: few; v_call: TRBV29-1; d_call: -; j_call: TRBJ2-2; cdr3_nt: TGCAGCGTTCTGGGTACAGGGACCGGGGAGCTGTTTTTT; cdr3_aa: CSVLGTGTGELFF
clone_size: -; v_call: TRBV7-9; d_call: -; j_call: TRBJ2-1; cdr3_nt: TGTGCCAGCAGCCCCCCGCCCAGCTATGAGCAGTTCTTC; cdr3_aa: CASSPPPSYEQFF
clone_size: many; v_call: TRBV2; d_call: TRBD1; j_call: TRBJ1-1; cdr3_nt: TGTGCCAGCAGGGAGGGACAGGGGGCGTATGAAGCTTTCTTT; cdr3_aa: CASREGQGAYEAFF
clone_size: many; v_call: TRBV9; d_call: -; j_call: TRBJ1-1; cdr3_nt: TGTGCCAGCGAAAGGGTCGTTAACACTGAAGCTTTCTTT; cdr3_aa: CASERVVNTEAFF
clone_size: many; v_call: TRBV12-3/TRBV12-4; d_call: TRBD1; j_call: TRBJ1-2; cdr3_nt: TGTGCCAGCAGTCAGGGGGTCAACTATGGCTACACCTTC; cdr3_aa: CASSQGVNYGYTF
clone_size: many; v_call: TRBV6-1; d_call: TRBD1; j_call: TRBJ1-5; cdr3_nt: TGTGCCAGCAGTACCGGGACAGGGGGCAATCAGCCCCAGCATTTT; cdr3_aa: CASSTGTGGNQPQHF
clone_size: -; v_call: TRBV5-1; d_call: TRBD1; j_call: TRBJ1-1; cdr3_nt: TGCGCCAGCAGCTCGACAGGGGCTTTGACTGAAGCTTTCTTT; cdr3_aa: CASSSTGALTEAFF
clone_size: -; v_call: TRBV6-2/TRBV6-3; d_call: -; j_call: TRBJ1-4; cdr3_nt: TGTGCCAGCAGACAGGGTCGTCTTGAAAAACTGTTTTTT; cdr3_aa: CASRQGRLEKLFF
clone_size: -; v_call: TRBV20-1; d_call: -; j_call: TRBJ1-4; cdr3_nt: TGCAGTGCTAGAGACACCGGGACACTATTCGAAAAACTGTTTTTT; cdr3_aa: CSARDTGTLFEKLFF
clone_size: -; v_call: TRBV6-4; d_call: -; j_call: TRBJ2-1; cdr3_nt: TGTGCCAGCAGTGACACCCCAGCAGACTACAATGAGCAGTTCTTC; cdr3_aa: CASSDTPADYNEQFF
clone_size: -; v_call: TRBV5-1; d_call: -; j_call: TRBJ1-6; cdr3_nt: TGCGCCAGCAGCTTGGTGAGCATCGGTCTTCGATCACCCCTCCACTTT; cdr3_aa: CASSLVSIGLRSPLHF
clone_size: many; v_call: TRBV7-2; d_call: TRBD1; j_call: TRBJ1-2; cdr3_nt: TGTGCCAGCAGCTTTCGACAGGGTTCGGATGGCTACACCTTC; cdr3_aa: CASSFRQGSDGYTF
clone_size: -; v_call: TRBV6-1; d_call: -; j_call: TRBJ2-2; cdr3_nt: TGTGCCAGCAGTGAAGTGGGGGTCACCGGGGAGCTGTTTTTT; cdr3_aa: CASSEVGVTGELFF
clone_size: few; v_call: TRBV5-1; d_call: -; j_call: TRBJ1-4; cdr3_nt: TGCGCCAGCAGCCCCAGGGAGCCAACTAATGAAAAACTGTTTTTT; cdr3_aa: CASSPREPTNEKLFF
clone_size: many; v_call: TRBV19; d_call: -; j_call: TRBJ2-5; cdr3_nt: TGTGCCAGTAGTCCACAGCGAGGACAAGAGACCCAGTACTTC; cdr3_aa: CASSPQRGQETQYF
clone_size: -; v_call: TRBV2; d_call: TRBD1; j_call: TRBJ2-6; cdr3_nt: TGTGCCAGCAGTGAGGACAGGGCCAACTCTGGGGCCAACGTCCTGACTTTC; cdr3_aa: CASSEDRANSGANVLTF
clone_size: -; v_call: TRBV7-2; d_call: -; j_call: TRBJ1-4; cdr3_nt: TGTGCCAGCAGCCCTTCGACGGACCCTCTTAATGAAAAACTGTTTTTT; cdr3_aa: CASSPSTDPLNEKLFF
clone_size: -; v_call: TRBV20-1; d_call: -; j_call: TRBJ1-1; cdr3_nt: TGCAGTGCTAGAAACCGGGGCAGGGGGAACACTGAAGCTTTCTTT; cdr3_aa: CSARNRGRGNTEAFF
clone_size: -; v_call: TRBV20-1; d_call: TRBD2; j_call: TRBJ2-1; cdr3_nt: TGCAGTGCTAGAGAGGGGGCTAGCGGGCCTAGCTCCTACAATGAGCAGTTCTTC; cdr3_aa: CSAREGASGPSSYNEQFF
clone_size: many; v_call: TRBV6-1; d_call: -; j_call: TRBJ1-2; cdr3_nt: TGTGCCAGCTCGCCCGGTGGCAAATGGTTCTATGGCTACACCTTC; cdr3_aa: CASSPGGKWFYGYTF
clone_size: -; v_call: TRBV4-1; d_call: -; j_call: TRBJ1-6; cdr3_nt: TGCGCCAGCAGCCCACAATCTGGAGGGAAGGGTAATTCACCCCTCCACTTT; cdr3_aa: CASSPQSGGKGNSPLHF
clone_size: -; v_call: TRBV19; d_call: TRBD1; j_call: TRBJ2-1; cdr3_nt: TGTGCCAGTAGTATCGACAGGGATCTCATCAATGAGCAGTTCTTC; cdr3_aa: CASSIDRDLINEQFF
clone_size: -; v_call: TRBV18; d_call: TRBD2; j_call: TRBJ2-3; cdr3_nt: TGTGCCAGCTCACTTTCCGGGACTAGCGGGGGGCGCACAGATACGCAGTATTTT; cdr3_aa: CASSLSGTSGGRTDTQYF
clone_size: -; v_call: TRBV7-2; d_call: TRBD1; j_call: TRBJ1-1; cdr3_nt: TGTGCCAGCATCACAGGGGGGAACACTGAAGCTTTCTTT; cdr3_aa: CASITGGNTEAFF
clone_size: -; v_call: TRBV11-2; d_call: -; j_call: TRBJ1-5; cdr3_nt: TGTGCCAGCAGCCGAGACAGAGGTGAGCATCAGCCCCAGCATTTT; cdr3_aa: CASSRDRGEHQPQHF
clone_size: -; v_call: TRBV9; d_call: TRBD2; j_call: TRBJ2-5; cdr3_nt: TGTGCCAGCAGCGTGGGACTAGCGGGAGAGACCCAGTACTTC; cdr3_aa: CASSVGLAGETQYF
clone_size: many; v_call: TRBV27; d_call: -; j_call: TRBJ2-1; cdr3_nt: TGTGCCAGCAGTTTAGTAGGGGCCTACAATGAGCAGTTCTTC; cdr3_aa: CASSLVGAYNEQFF